The clone carrying this T cell receptor beta chain has a single count. This CDR3 comprises 14 residues. Germline V gene lookup returns CDR1 MNHEY and CDR2 SVGAGI. The V gene lost 0 bases and the J gene lost 3 bases, with 7 bases spanning the gap. The data were obtained in a study of T cell changes during pregnancy in multiple sclerosis. Sequencing was performed with immunoSEQ multiplex PCR; in TCRdb, only in-frame clones are kept and a portion is missing. The sample carries around 75,000 clones, 85% to 95% recorded once. V usage is TRBV6-5 and J usage is TRBJ2-3, with D unclear. The material sequenced was CD4+ T cells from peripheral blood mononuclear cells, taken after pregnancy. The sequence was obtained from a female donor with multiple sclerosis, enrolled in a pregnancy study. The CDR3 DNA reads TGTGCCAGCAGTTACTCGTACGAGACAGATACGCAGTATTTT. It is translated as CASSYSYETDTQYF.